The 4 T cell receptor beta chains listed next were all sequenced from one sample in a study of T-cell reconstitution after alpha-beta-depleted transplantation in children (dated by TCRdb to 2016 to 2017). The method was PCR. Sequenced on an Illumina HiSeq 2500. TCR libraries were prepared with molecular barcoding, using unique molecular identifiers to normalize TCRbeta repertoire quantification. TCRdb reanalyzed the raw reads on its own, using fastp at Q25 for trimming and MiXCR for clone calling, and kept in-frame beta chains. CDR3 protein sequences are deduplicated, and each keeps its most common genes and DNA. The sample data list about 980,000 distinct CDR3 sequences, and roughly 29% of these were observed just once. Together, the top ten hold approximately 30% of the sample. The treatment or condition label here, explained by the study, means: allogeneic hematopoietic cell transplantation with graft depleted of TCRalphabeta T cells and CD19 B cells.

The sequences come from PBMCs, mostly from graft donor cells, collected 360 days after TCRalphabeta/CD19-depleted stem cell transplant. The receptors stem from a boy under two years old who had a stem cell transplant for SCID, so the T cells may come from the graft donor.

This clonotype was seen at least ten times. The rearrangement links TRBV7-6 to TRBJ1-1; D is undetermined. Per germline, CDR1 SGHVS and CDR2 FNYEAQ. The CDR3 runs to 12 residues. V lost 4 bases and J lost 3, with 6 bases in between. The CDR3: CASSSLDTEAFF. CDR3 coding DNA: TGTGCCAGCAGCTCTTTGGACACTGAAGCTTTCTTT.

The chain links TRBV20-1 to TRBJ2-7; D ambiguous. V lost 7 bases and J lost 3, with 22 bases in between. The CDR3 is 15 amino acids. Germline-derived CDR1 and CDR2 are DFQATT and SNEGSKA (reference sequence). The CDR3 loop is CSVLGPPAAGYEQYF. The CDR3 nucleotides are TGCAGTGTCTTAGGTCCTCCAGCCGCCGGCTACGAGCAGTACTTC.

This clonotype was seen a few times. The V call is TRBV6-5, the J call TRBJ2-2; D unclear. This CDR3 contains 15 residues. Germline loops: CDR1 MNHEY, CDR2 SVGAGI. V dropped 2 bases and J dropped 1 base, with 8 bases sitting between them. This CDR3 is CASSYHHRNTGELFF. The CDR3 bases are TGTGCCAGCAGTTACCACCACAGGAACACCGGGGAGCTGTTTTTT.

The J gene is TRBJ2-7, the V gene TRBV20-1; D remains ambiguous. This CDR3 has 11 amino acids. CDR1 is DFQATT, CDR2 SNEGSKA, per germline (reference sequence). V lost 3 bases and J lost 6, with 9 bases in between. Written as DNA, the CDR3 is TGCAGTGCTAGGTACGTGGGCGAGCAGTACTTC. Amino acid sequence: CSARYVGEQYF.